This T cell receptor beta chain is from a study of persistence of HIV-infected CD4 T cells. The libraries were made with immunoSEQ version 4 in survey mode. Each sample used up to roughly 1 ug genomic DNA diluted to around 10 ng/uL. This table comes from immunoSEQ multiplex PCR, and its TCRdb copy is limited to in-frame clones, with some not included. The data hold under 25,000 clones, with around 67% observed a single time. The CDR3 extends over 16 amino acids. V was pared by 1 base and J by 3 bases, with 6 bases of the junction left unmatched. The germline V gene has CDR1 MGHRA and CDR2 YSYEKL. The stimulus was an HIV-1 Gag 15-mer peptide pool, around 1.1 ug/peptide/mL. Sorting of responding CD4+ T cells relied on upregulated CD40 ligand together with CD69. In this sample, this clone turned up a few times. Its antigen remains unidentified.

This specimen was CD4+ T cells sorted from PBMCs after roughly 18-hour stimulation, taken from a patient who received antiretroviral therapy. This sequence joins TRBV4-1 and TRBJ1-5, with 7 nucleotides matching TRBD1. This clonotype originated in an adult man with HIV who was CMV-seropositive. CDR3 residues: CASSQVLGQDNQPQHF. The CDR3 nucleotides read TGCGCCAGCAGCCAAGTATTAGGACAGGACAATCAGCCCCAGCATTTT.